The 13 T cell receptor beta chains in this list originate from one sample, sequenced in a study of blood T cell repertoires in COVID-19. Only in-frame clones appear in the TCRdb table, and some are missing; sequencing was by immunoSEQ multiplex PCR. The profile shows more than 250,000 clones, roughly nine tenths of them singletons. The sequenced sample was PBMCs or T cells enriched from blood (not recorded which). The receptors originated from a woman aged 18-29 years who had recovered from COVID-19.

This clone was observed once. V and J are TRBV2 and TRBJ2-7; D is unclear. Germline V lookup: CDR1 SNHLY, CDR2 FYNNEI. The CDR3 covers 15 residues. V shed 1 base and J shed 1 base, with 11 bases lying between them. The CDR3 nucleotides are TGTGCCAGCAGTGAAGGGCGGTCCGCATCCTACGAGCAGTACTTC. Encoded protein: CASSEGRSASYEQYF.

V and J are TRBV19 and TRBJ1-6; D gene uncertain. Germline V gives CDR1 LNHDA, CDR2 SQIVND (reference sequence). CDR3 size: 15 residues. The V and J ends lost 7 bases and 0 bases respectively, with 10 bases between them. The DNA for the CDR3 is TGTGCCAGTAATCAGATCAGCTCCTATAATTCACCCCTCCACTTT. Protein: CASNQISSYNSPLHF.

The chain uses TRBV19 and TRBJ1-1; maybe TRBD1 (5 bases). Trimming pared 6 bases from V and 1 base from J, leaving 18 bases between. Germline V gene lookup returns CDR1 LNHDA and CDR2 SQIVND (reference sequence). The CDR3 is 16 residues long. As DNA, the CDR3 is TGTGCCAGTAGGACCCCTGGGGCAGGAGCGAACACTGAAGCTTTCTTT. Amino acid sequence: CASRTPGAGANTEAFF.

The chain has TRBV5-3 and TRBJ2-6; D ambiguous. TRBV5-3 is labeled an ORF, and its function is uncertain. Trimming removed 6 bases from V and 0 bases from J, with 7 bases in between. The CDR3 runs 14 residues. Written as DNA, the CDR3 is TGTGCCAGAACAGCGAGCTCTGGGGCCAACGTCCTGACTTTC. Protein product: CARTASSGANVLTF.

V gene TRBV28 combines with J gene TRBJ2-2; tentative D call: TRBD2 (6 bases). Trimming pared 7 bases from V and 1 base from J, leaving 13 bases between. Germline V lookup: CDR1 MDHEN, CDR2 SYDVKM. This CDR3 comprises 15 residues. In DNA, the CDR3 is TGTGCCAGCATGGTTCGGGGGAAGAACACCGGGGAGCTGTTTTTT. Protein product: CASMVRGKNTGELFF.

This clone was seen a single time. The rearrangement joins TRBV27 to TRBJ1-3; a possible D gene is TRBD1 (5 bases). The ends were cut back, 2 bases at V and 1 base at J, with 9 bases in the middle. The germline CDR1 and CDR2 sequences are MNHEY and SMNVEV (reference sequence). The CDR3 runs 15 residues. The CDR3 sequence is CASSLGAESGNTIYF. The CDR3 region has the DNA TGTGCCAGCAGTTTAGGGGCAGAGTCTGGAAACACCATATATTTT.

The chain couples TRBV4-1 to TRBJ2-1, with a possible D match to TRBD2 (6 bases). Germline lookup yields CDR1 MGHRA and CDR2 YSYEKL. This CDR3 contains 16 residues. Trimming cost V 2 bases and J 6 bases, with 17 bases left between them. The CDR3 spells CASSQPKRGGRNEQFF. The DNA of the CDR3 is TGCGCCAGCAGCCAACCCAAAAGGGGAGGCCGCAATGAGCAGTTCTTC.

This clone was observed once. V usage is TRBV24-1 and J usage is TRBJ1-4; D unclear. The V end was cut by 7 bases, the J end by 0 bases, with 8 bases between. Germline CDR1 is KGHDR and CDR2 is SFDVKD. The CDR3 consists of 14 residues. The CDR3 DNA reads TGTGCCACCAGAATGTATGCAACTAATGAAAAACTGTTTTTT. Protein sequence: CATRMYATNEKLFF.

The chain carries TRBV6-4 and TRBJ2-3; 12 bases line up with TRBD2. In germline, CDR1 is MRHNA, CDR2 SNTAGT. The V segment lost 5 bases and the J segment 5 bases; nucleotides outside the gene matches: 8. The CDR3 spans 16 residues. CDR3 sequence (DNA): TGTGCCAGCAGTCCAAGACTAGCGGGGGATCTAGATACGCAGTATTTT. It codes for CASSPRLAGDLDTQYF.

The gene calls are TRBV7-9 and TRBJ1-1, with 7 bases identical to TRBD1. Unmatched junction bases numbered 13, after V lost 5 bases and J lost 4 bases. The CDR3 extends over 16 amino acids. In germline, CDR1 is SEHNR, CDR2 FQNEAQ (reference sequence). The DNA for the CDR3 is TGTGCCAGCAGCCCAATAACAGGGGCGGGCGGCACTGAAGCTTTCTTT. Its translation: CASSPITGAGGTEAFF.

This clone occurred once. The chain couples TRBV27 to TRBJ2-7; 8 bases line up with TRBD1. This CDR3 region has 15 residues. Trimming took 6 bases from V and 4 from J; bases not matched to a gene: 11. Per germline, CDR1 MNHEY and CDR2 SMNVEV (reference sequence). DNA for the CDR3: TGTGCCAGCAGCATAAACGACAGGGGCATGTACGAGCAGTACTTC. Protein sequence: CASSINDRGMYEQYF.

The chain links TRBV7-2 to TRBJ1-5; no clear D gene. The germline V and J ends were trimmed by 1 base and 6 bases, with 16 bases remaining between them. The CDR3 loop spans 16 amino acids. Germline V lookup: CDR1 SGHTA, CDR2 FQGNSA. CDR3 in amino acids: CASSLVTIGGSQPQHF. In nucleotides, the CDR3 is TGTGCCAGCAGCTTAGTAACGATCGGAGGGAGTCAGCCCCAGCATTTT.

The chain employs TRBV11-2 and TRBJ1-6, with a possible D match to TRBD1 (6 bases). Germline lookup yields CDR1 SGHAT and CDR2 FQNNGV. This CDR3 comprises 17 residues. V lost 3 bases to trimming and J lost 0 bases, with 12 bases between them. The DNA of the CDR3 is TGTGCCAGCAGCTTTAACAGGGTTAGCTCCTATAATTCACCCCTCCACTTT. This sequence encodes CASSFNRVSSYNSPLHF.